Included here is one T cell receptor (beta chain) sequence, with context. The data were taken from a study of blood T cell repertoires in COVID-19. The data were produced by immunoSEQ multiplex PCR, yet TCRdb's version contains in-frame clones alone and is incomplete. The sample has more than 350,000 clones; approximately 91% are singletons. The sequencing sample was made of PBMCs or T cells enriched from blood (not recorded which). The source of this sequence is a woman aged 18-29 years who had been exposed to COVID-19.

CDR3 in DNA: TGTGCCAGTAGTATTTGGGGGGTGTCGGACGGCGGCAATCAGCCCCAGCATTTT. Translated, it gives CASSIWGVSDGGNQPQHF. This chain connects TRBV19 to TRBJ1-5; possibly TRBD1 for D (5 bases). V lost 3 bases and J 2 bases, leaving 20 bases between the germline ends. The germline CDR1 and CDR2 sequences are LNHDA and SQIVND (reference sequence). CDR3 length equals 18 residues.